The T cell receptor beta chain described here comes from a study of T cells in Graves' hyperthyroidism and ophthalmopathy. Study results and caveats: Model output signaled ophthalmopathy a median 6.5 months ahead of onset. Blood shared most expanded thyroid clonotypes above 0.001.

The CDR3 has 14 residues. Germline V gene sequence: CDR1 SNHLY, CDR2 FYNNEI. The J segment lost 5 bases and the V segment lost 7 bases, leaving 10 bases of the junction unmatched. Those patients with uncontrolled infection, other autoimmune disease, pregnancy or lactation were excluded. This clonotype was counted ten times or more. What it binds is not known. Amplified regions were TCR beta CDR3 sequences from RNA transcripts. When the TCR CDR3 underwent first-round RT-PCR, the HTBI primer set was used. Each CDR3 protein gets one entry after TCRdb re-called the multiplex PCR reads with MiXCR. The sample carries roughly 200,000 distinct CDR3 sequences, 15% to 20% recorded once.

Sequences were obtained from blood. The TCR comes from a man aged 40-55 years with Graves' hyperthyroidism. The chain combines TRBV2 with TRBJ2-5, with TRBD1 identical over 7 bases. CDR3 sequence: CASNQQGNRETQYF. The CDR3 region has the DNA TGTGCCAGCAACCAACAGGGGAACCGGGAGACCCAGTACTTC.